Following are 14 T cell receptor beta chains from one sample sequenced in a study of shared clonotypes between healthy human individuals. The repertoire was sequenced with immunoSEQ multiplex PCR; TCRdb's copy has only in-frame clones and lacks some. The sample consists of under 650,000 clones, 90% to 97% of them appearing once. The sample consisted of naive CD4+ T cells sorted from blood. Specified subset: CD45RA+ positively selected. The receptors stem from a woman in her 30s in good health.

The chain couples TRBV29-1 to TRBJ2-1; 12 positions match TRBD2. The V gene's germline CDR1 is SQVTM and CDR2 ANQGSEA. Unmatched junction bases numbered 9, after V lost 0 bases and J lost 15 bases. The CDR3 extends over 14 amino acids. The CDR3 loop reads CSVEDLLAGGVRFF. The CDR3 DNA sequence: TGCAGCGTTGAAGATCTACTAGCGGGAGGTGTGCGGTTCTTC.

This chain uses TRBV4-2 with TRBJ2-1; TRBD2 matches at 8 bases. Trimming took 0 bases from V and 9 from J; bases not matched to a gene: 10. The CDR3 consists of 16 residues. CDR1 LGHNA and CDR2 YNFKEQ come from the germline V gene. The CDR3 sequence is CASSQDGAGRAGEQFF. CDR3 sequence (DNA): TGTGCCAGCAGCCAAGATGGAGCCGGGAGGGCCGGTGAGCAGTTCTTC.

This sequence joins TRBV19 and TRBJ1-5; D may be TRBD1 (5 bases). Trimming pared 3 bases from V and 7 bases from J, leaving 7 bases between. This CDR3 spans 12 amino acids. Germline V gene data show CDR1 as LNHDA and CDR2 as SQIVND (reference sequence). CDR3 sequence: CASSIGGQPQHF. CDR3 in DNA: TGTGCCAGTAGTATCGGGGGACAGCCCCAGCATTTT.

The V and J genes are TRBV5-5 and TRBJ2-3; 11 bases are a match to TRBD2. The CDR3 is 15 residues long. V gave up 3 bases and J gave up 7 bases; unmatched junction bases: 7. Germline values: CDR1 SGHKS, CDR2 YYEKEE (reference sequence). The CDR3 here is CASSSGTSGSHTQYF. CDR3 nucleotide sequence: TGTGCCAGCAGCTCCGGGACTAGCGGCTCTCATACGCAGTATTTT.

This sequence joins TRBV10-2 and TRBJ2-1; 13 nucleotides line up with TRBD2. The CDR3 sequence is 15 residues long. In germline, CDR1 is WSHSY, CDR2 SAAADI. V lost 6 bases and J lost 5; bases outside the gene matches: 4. CDR3 coding DNA: TGCGCCAGCAGGACCGGGACTAGCGGGAACAATGAGCAGTTCTTC. This codes for CASRTGTSGNNEQFF.

This rearrangement joins TRBV28 to TRBJ2-1, with 10 bases matching TRBD2. Germline CDR1 reads MDHEN; CDR2 reads SYDVKM. The CDR3 spans 12 residues. The ends lost 3 bases at V and 16 bases at J; junction bases unmatched: 6. CDR3 region: CASSFQTSGAFF. As DNA, the CDR3 is TGTGCCAGCAGTTTCCAAACTAGCGGGGCCTTCTTC.

The genes are TRBV18 and TRBJ2-2; TRBD2 aligns across 8 bases. The V segment lost 4 bases and the J segment 5 bases; nucleotides outside the gene matches: 12. The germline CDR1 and CDR2 sequences are KGHSH and LQKENI. The CDR3 consists of 17 residues. CDR3 sequence (DNA): TGTGCCAGCTCACTTCGGACGGGAGGGCCTCGGACCGGGGAGCTGTTTTTT. It specifies CASSLRTGGPRTGELFF.

The chain employs TRBV18 and TRBJ2-5; 7 bases line up with TRBD2. In germline, CDR1 is KGHSH, CDR2 LQKENI. This CDR3 comprises 17 residues. The ends lost 3 bases at V and 1 base at J; junction bases unmatched: 11. The CDR3 DNA follows: TGTGCCAGCTCACCGGAAATCGGGGGAGGGAGCCAAGAGACCCAGTACTTC. This translates into CASSPEIGGGSQETQYF.

For the CDR3, the DNA is TGCAGCGGCTGTGTTTTGGACAACACTGAAGCTTTCTTT. Translation gives CSGCVLDNTEAFF. V and J are TRBV29-1 and TRBJ1-1; D is unclear. The V end was cut by 7 bases, the J end by 2 bases, with 14 bases between. This CDR3 has 13 residues. Germline CDR1 SQVTM, CDR2 ANQGSEA.

On this clone itself: Other DNA variants within this sample encode the same CDR3. This chain uses TRBV27 with TRBJ2-5; D uncertain. The germline V gene encodes CDR1 MNHEY and CDR2 SMNVEV (reference sequence). This CDR3 has 11 residues. The ends were cut back, 3 bases at V and 5 bases at J, with 4 bases in the middle. This CDR3 is CASSFRETQYF. The CDR3 nucleotides are TGTGCCAGCAGTTTTCGTGAGACCCAGTACTTC.

The rearrangement uses TRBV5-4 and TRBJ2-3; the match to TRBD2 covers 14 bases. Germline CDR1 is SGHNT and CDR2 is YYREEE (reference sequence). The CDR3 runs 18 residues. J lost 2 bases, V lost 4 bases, and 9 bases had no gene match. The CDR3 spells CASSQLLTSGRATDTQYF. The CDR3 nucleotides are TGTGCCAGCAGCCAACTCCTGACTAGCGGGAGGGCCACAGATACGCAGTATTTT.

This clone was seen only once. V and J are TRBV6-5 and TRBJ1-1; D uncertain. Trimming removed 2 bases at V and 6 bases at J, with 13 bases between. Germline CDR1 and CDR2: MNHEY and SVGAGI. The length of the CDR3 is 14 residues. CDR3 DNA sequence: TGTGCCAGCAGTTACCGGCAGACCACTTCTGAAGCTTTCTTT. This gives the protein CASSYRQTTSEAFF.

This clone came up once. The chain links TRBV7-9 to TRBJ1-1, with unresolved D. V dropped 2 bases and J dropped 3 bases, with 10 bases sitting between them. Germline V gene lookup returns CDR1 SEHNR and CDR2 FQNEAQ (reference sequence). The CDR3 extends over 14 amino acids. CDR3 bases: TGTGCCAGCAGCTTAATGGTCATTCACACTGAAGCTTTCTTT. Translating it yields CASSLMVIHTEAFF.

CDR3 DNA sequence: TGTGCCAGCAGCTTGGAGGCCCAGTACTTC. This sequence encodes CASSLEAQYF. This sequence joins TRBV6-5 and TRBJ2-5, with D perhaps TRBD2 (5 bases). The germline V gene encodes CDR1 MNHEY and CDR2 SVGAGI. The CDR3 totals 10 residues. V gave up 6 bases and J gave up 9 bases, with 8 bases separating them.